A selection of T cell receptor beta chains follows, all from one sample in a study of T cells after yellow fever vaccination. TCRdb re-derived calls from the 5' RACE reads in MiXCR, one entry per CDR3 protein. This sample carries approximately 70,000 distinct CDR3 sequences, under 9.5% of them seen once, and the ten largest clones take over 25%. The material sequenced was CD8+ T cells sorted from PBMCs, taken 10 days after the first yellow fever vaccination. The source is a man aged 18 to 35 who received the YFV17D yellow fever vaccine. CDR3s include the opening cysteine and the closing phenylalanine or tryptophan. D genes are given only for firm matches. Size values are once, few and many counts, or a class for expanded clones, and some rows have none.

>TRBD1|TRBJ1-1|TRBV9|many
TGTGCCAGCAGCGTAGGTCGGGGAGGGGGCGAAAAGAACACTGAAGCTTTCTTT
CASSVGRGGGEKNTEAFF
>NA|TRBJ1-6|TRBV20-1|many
TGCAGTGCTAGAGCTGTTTCGCCTAGTAATAATTCACCCCTCCACTTT
CSARAVSPSNNSPLHF
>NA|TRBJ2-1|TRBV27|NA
TGTGCCAGCAGTTTTGGCCTCGGTGAGCAGTTCTTC
CASSFGLGEQFF
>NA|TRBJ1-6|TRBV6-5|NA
TGTGCCAGCAGTTACAGGAGTTGGAGCTCCTATAATTCACCCCTCCACTTT
CASSYRSWSSYNSPLHF
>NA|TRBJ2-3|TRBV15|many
TGTGCCACCAGCAGCTCTGGAGGGCAGCTCACAGATACGCAGTATTTT
CATSSSGGQLTDTQYF
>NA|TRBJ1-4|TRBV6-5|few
TGTGCCAGCAGAGCAAACCCACAGCCAACTAATGAAAAACTGTTTTTT
CASRANPQPTNEKLFF
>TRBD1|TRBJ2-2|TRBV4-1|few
TGCGCCAGCAGCCAATCTGGACAGGTATACGGGGAGCTGTTTTTT
CASSQSGQVYGELFF
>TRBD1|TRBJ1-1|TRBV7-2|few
TGTGCCAGCAGCTTAATGGGACAGGGAGCTATGAACACTGAAGCTTTCTTT
CASSLMGQGAMNTEAFF
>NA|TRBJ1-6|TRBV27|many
TGTGCCAGCGGATTCAACAGGGTAATGTGGCCCGATTCACCCCTCCACTTT
CASGFNRVMWPDSPLHF
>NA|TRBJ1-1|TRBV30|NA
TGTGCCTGGAGTAAGCCGGGGGGAACTGAAGCTTTCTTT
CAWSKPGGTEAFF
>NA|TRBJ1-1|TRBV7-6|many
TGTGCCAGCAGCTTAGACGCCTCGGGGGACACTGAAGCTTTCTTT
CASSLDASGDTEAFF
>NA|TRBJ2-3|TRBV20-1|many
TGCAGTGCTAGGCCGTCCCTTCTCGAAACAGATACGCAGTATTTT
CSARPSLLETDTQYF
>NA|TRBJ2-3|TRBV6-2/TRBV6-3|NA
TGTGCCAGCAGTTACTTGGGGGGAGGCACAGATACGCAGTATTTT
CASSYLGGGTDTQYF
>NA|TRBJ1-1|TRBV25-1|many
TGTGCCAGCAGTGGGACAGCCACTGAAGCTTTCTTT
CASSGTATEAFF
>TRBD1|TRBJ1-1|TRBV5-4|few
TGTGCCAGCAGCTTTGGACAGGGTGAAGCTTTCTTT
CASSFGQGEAFF
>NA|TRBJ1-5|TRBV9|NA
TGTGCCAGCAGCGTAGAGGGTGCTAGCAATCAGCCCCAGCATTTT
CASSVEGASNQPQHF
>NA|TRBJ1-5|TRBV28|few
TGTGCCAGCAGTTTATTCGGCCAGGACCTTAGCAATCAGCCCCAGCATTTT
CASSLFGQDLSNQPQHF
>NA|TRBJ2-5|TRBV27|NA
TGTGCCAGCAGTTTATATAAAGACGGGACCCAGTACTTC
CASSLYKDGTQYF
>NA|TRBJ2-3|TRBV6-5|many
TGTGCCAGCAGTTACCGATGGGGCACAGATACGCAGTATTTT
CASSYRWGTDTQYF
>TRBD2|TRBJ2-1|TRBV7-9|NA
TGTGCCAGCTTAAAAACTAGCGGGGGGGCCTTTGAGCAGTTCTTC
CASLKTSGGAFEQFF
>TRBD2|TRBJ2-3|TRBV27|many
TGTGCCAGCAGTTTTGTAGCGGGGAGGTCGGATACGCAGTATTTT
CASSFVAGRSDTQYF
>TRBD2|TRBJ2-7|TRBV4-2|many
TGTGCCAGCAGCCCCCATGCGGGGGGTTACGAGCAGTACTTC
CASSPHAGGYEQYF
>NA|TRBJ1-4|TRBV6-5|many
TGTGCCAGCAGTTACTCGTCGAGGCAGAATGAAAAACTGTTTTTT
CASSYSSRQNEKLFF
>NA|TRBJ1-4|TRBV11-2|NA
TGTGCCAGCAGCTTAGAGGGCCGGGAAAGAAATAATGAAAAACTGTTTTTT
CASSLEGRERNNEKLFF